This entry features one T cell receptor beta chain sequence. What it binds is unknown. The sample comes from a study of T-cell memory formation after mild COVID-19. On the study more broadly: For the most part, TCR clusters were specific to one donor. Study-level findings and limits: Whereas later expanders leaned CD4+, clones contracting day 15 to 85 showed a balanced CD4/CD8 makeup.

CDR1 is SGHRS and CDR2 is YFSETQ in the germline V gene. The length of the CDR3 is 16 residues. Trimming pared 0 bases from V and 1 base from J, leaving 11 bases between. Constant-segment primers served in 5'RACE that generated TCR alpha and TCR beta cDNA libraries bearing sample barcodes and UMIs. Using its own MiXCR run on the 5' RACE reads, TCRdb lists one record per CDR3 protein. This sample has about 110,000 distinct CDR3 sequences, with roughly a sixth found just once. The sample comprised PBMCs or a T cell subset sorted from them (not recorded which). V is TRBV5-1 and J is TRBJ1-5; no reliable D call. The receptor's source is a man aged 18 to 29 who had mild COVID-19 (a few samples of this study predate the infection). Cell type and time point are not known. In DNA form, the CDR3 reads TGCGCCAGCAGCTTGGGAATAGCAACGAGCAATCAGCCCCAGCATTTT. It yields the protein CASSLGIATSNQPQHF.